Shown below are 30 T cell receptor beta chains from a single sample sequenced in a study of PD-1 blockade in classical Hodgkin lymphoma. All patients relapsed after autologous stem cell transplantation, and brentuximab vedotin exposure varied. Profiled with immunoSEQ multiplex PCR; TCRdb holds only in-frame clones, not every one. The profile shows about 100,000 clones, roughly 89% of them singletons. Material: peripheral blood mononuclear cells (PBMCs), obtained before the second cycle of nivolumab. The receptors originated from a human donor with classical Hodgkin lymphoma.

The chain uses TRBV28 and TRBJ2-2, with D perhaps matching TRBD1 or TRBD2 (5 bases each). Trimming shortened V by 7 bases and J by 4 bases, and 13 bases separated the two germline ends. The CDR3 has 14 amino acids. Germline V CDR1 and CDR2: MDHEN, SYDVKM. For the CDR3, the DNA is TGTGCCAGCACATCGGGGCACGGCACCGGGGAGCTGTTTTTT. As protein: CASTSGHGTGELFF.

The chain combines TRBV9 with TRBJ2-5; perhaps TRBD2 as D (6 bases). Trimming took off 0 bases at V and 2 bases at J, with 11 bases between the two ends. The germline CDR1 and CDR2 sequences are SGDLS and YYNGEE. This CDR3 has 15 amino acids. Here the CDR3 reads CASSVVAGPQETQYF. The CDR3 DNA sequence: TGTGCCAGCAGCGTAGTGGCGGGACCACAAGAGACCCAGTACTTC. Full variable domain (outside the CDR3, taken from reference TRBV9 and TRBJ2-5): DSGVTQTPKHLITATGQRVTLRCSPRSGDLSVYWYQQSLDQGLQFLIQYYNGEERAKGNILERFSAQQFPDLHSELNLSSLELGDSALYFCASSVVAGPQETQYFGPGTRLLVL.

A note on this clone: One junction end disagrees with the germline gene, perhaps due to a read error. V is TRBV7-7 and J is TRBJ1-3; D is ambiguous. The germline V gene encodes CDR1 SSHAT and CDR2 FNYEAQ (reference sequence). The CDR3 extends over 14 amino acids. The CDR3, as DNA: TGTGCCAGCAGCTTGGACGGGCCTGGAAGCACCATATATTTT. It specifies CASSLDGPGSTIYF.

The CDR3 spells CASSYQGGTGLDGYTF. The CDR3 region has the DNA TGTGCCAGCAGTTACCAGGGGGGGACCGGCCTTGATGGCTACACCTTC. The V call is TRBV6-6, the J call TRBJ1-2, with 7 bases identical to TRBD1. Germline V CDR1 and CDR2: MNHNY, SVGAGI (reference sequence). V dropped 2 bases and J dropped 6; count of bases not matched to a gene: 12. This CDR3 is 16 amino acids long.

This clone was seen just once. The chain has TRBV12-5 and TRBJ2-3; 9 bases are shared with TRBD2. Trimming removed 0 bases from V and 0 bases from J; junction bases left unmatched: 1. CDR1 is LGHNT, CDR2 FRNRAP, per germline. The CDR3 sequence is 16 residues long. CDR3 sequence: CASGLVTSGSTDTQYF. The CDR3 coding sequence is TGTGCTAGTGGTTTGGTAACTAGCGGGAGCACAGATACGCAGTATTTT. The whole variable domain, remainder taken from reference TRBV12-5 and TRBJ2-3, is DARVTQTPRHKVTEMGQEVTMRCQPILGHNTVFWYRQTMMQGLELLAYFRNRAPLDDSGMPKDRFSAEMPDATLATLKIQPSEPRDSAVYFCASGLVTSGSTDTQYFGPGTRLTVL.

V and J are TRBV7-9 and TRBJ1-2; D not certain. CDR1 SEHNR and CDR2 FQNEAQ come from the germline V gene (reference sequence). Between the trimmed V and J ends, which lost 3 bases and 1 base, there was a span of 9 bases. The CDR3 length is 14 residues. CDR3 bases: TGTGCCAGCAGCTTCCCCTTACTTAACTATGGCTACACCTTC. Translation gives CASSFPLLNYGYTF.

The J gene is TRBJ1-4, the V gene TRBV30, with no clear D. This CDR3 region has 14 residues. V gave up 4 bases and J gave up 3 bases, with 12 bases separating them. In germline, CDR1 is GTSNPN, CDR2 SVGIG (reference sequence). The CDR3 nucleotides are TGTGCCTGGACCGTGGGGTTTTCTAATGAAAAACTGTTTTTT. Its translation is CAWTVGFSNEKLFF.

This clone was detected only once. The chain carries TRBV28 and TRBJ2-7; a possible D gene is TRBD1 (6 bases). Deletions cut 4 bases from V and 3 bases from J, with 19 bases between. The germline CDR1 and CDR2 sequences are MDHEN and SYDVKM. The CDR3 spans 16 residues. The CDR3, as DNA: TGTGCCAGCAGTTACCGACCCCTTGTAGGGGGCTACGAGCAGTACTTC. Amino acids: CASSYRPLVGGYEQYF.

The V and J genes are TRBV7-8 and TRBJ2-5; no reliable D call. Trimming took 3 bases from V and 4 from J, leaving 9 bases between them. The CDR3 has 13 amino acids. CDR1 and CDR2 from the germline V gene are SGHVS and FQNEAQ. For the CDR3, the DNA is TGTGCCAGCAGCTTTGGGTCCCGAGAGACCCAGTACTTC. Its protein product is CASSFGSRETQYF.

This rearrangement joins TRBV6-5 to TRBJ1-1; D might be TRBD1 (5 bases). Looked up from germline, CDR1 is MNHEY and CDR2 is SVGAGI. The CDR3 has 15 amino acids. Trimming took 4 bases from V and 2 from J, leaving 14 bases between them. The DNA of the CDR3 is TGTGCCAGCAGTTCCGGGGGGGACTTAAACACTGAAGCTTTCTTT. It specifies CASSSGGDLNTEAFF.

V and J are TRBV2 and TRBJ1-1; D is unclear. V was trimmed by 4 bases and J by 3 bases, leaving 18 bases between them. The germline V gene encodes CDR1 SNHLY and CDR2 FYNNEI. The CDR3 is 16 residues long. CDR3 loop: CASSGGWALRDTEAFF. The CDR3, as DNA: TGTGCCAGCAGTGGGGGTTGGGCCCTAAGGGACACTGAAGCTTTCTTT.

This clone was seen just once. The CDR3 loop reads CASSGGSEGRGETQYF. DNA of the CDR3: TGTGCCAGCAGTGGTGGTAGCGAGGGGAGGGGGGAGACCCAGTACTTC. The chain is built from TRBV2 and TRBJ2-5; perhaps TRBD2 as D (7 bases). There are 16 residues in the CDR3. V was trimmed by 4 bases and J by 5 bases, leaving 20 bases between them. Germline V gives CDR1 SNHLY, CDR2 FYNNEI.

This rearrangement joins TRBV11-2 to TRBJ1-3; the D is unclear. V was shortened by 2 bases and J by 0 bases, with 11 bases between the two germline ends. The CDR3 has 16 residues. CDR1 and CDR2 (germline): SGHAT, FQNNGV. CDR3 in amino acids: CASSLNRTPSGNTIYF. The DNA of the CDR3 is TGTGCCAGCAGCTTAAATCGCACACCCTCTGGAAACACCATATATTTT.

This chain uses TRBV7-9 with TRBJ1-1; tentative D call: TRBD1 (5 bases). Trimming took off 5 bases at V and 6 bases at J, with 10 bases between the two ends. Germline lookup yields CDR1 SEHNR and CDR2 FQNEAQ (reference sequence). This CDR3 has 12 residues. The CDR3 loop is CASSPGISEAFF. For the CDR3, the DNA is TGTGCCAGCAGCCCAGGGATTTCTGAAGCTTTCTTT.

This rearrangement joins TRBV5-4 to TRBJ2-5; D is possibly TRBD2 (7 bases). This CDR3 comprises 14 residues. Germline V gives CDR1 SGHNT, CDR2 YYREEE (reference sequence). V was shortened by 0 bases and J by 5 bases, with 11 bases between the two germline ends. The CDR3 sequence: CASSLVAGAETQYF. Written as DNA, the CDR3 is TGTGCCAGCAGCTTGGTCGCGGGGGCCGAGACCCAGTACTTC.

The CDR3: CASSLRHDSSYNEQFF. DNA for the CDR3: TGTGCCAGCAGTTTACGGCACGATAGCTCCTACAATGAGCAGTTCTTC. The rearrangement joins TRBV27 to TRBJ2-1; D ambiguous. CDR1 MNHEY and CDR2 SMNVEV come from the germline V gene (reference sequence). V gave up 2 bases and J gave up 0 bases, with 11 bases separating them. There are 16 residues in the CDR3.

CDR3 in amino acids: CASSLGQGGTEAFF. The CDR3 DNA reads TGTGCCAGCAGTTTAGGGCAGGGAGGCACTGAAGCTTTCTTT. The genes are TRBV28 and TRBJ1-1; D perhaps matches TRBD1 (5 bases). The CDR3 covers 14 residues. The V gene's germline CDR1 is MDHEN and CDR2 SYDVKM. Trimming left V 2 bases short and J 4 bases short, with 11 bases between.

This clone appeared a single time. V usage is TRBV27 and J usage is TRBJ1-2; D gene uncertain. The V end lost 3 bases, the J end lost 2 bases, and 7 bases lay between the germline ends. Germline V gene lookup returns CDR1 MNHEY and CDR2 SMNVEV (reference sequence). This CDR3 region has 13 residues. The CDR3 nucleotides read TGTGCCAGCAGTTTCCAACGGAACTATGGCTACACCTTC. Residues: CASSFQRNYGYTF.

V usage is TRBV30 and J usage is TRBJ2-7; the D gene is possibly TRBD1 (7 bases). The V end was cut by 0 bases, the J end by 2 bases, with 20 bases between. CDR3 length: 17 residues. Germline V gene lookup returns CDR1 GTSNPN and CDR2 SVGIG (reference sequence). The DNA of the CDR3 is TGTGCCTGGAGTGTAGGGAGGCTTCCAGGGGGTGCCTACGAGCAGTACTTC. It codes for CAWSVGRLPGGAYEQYF.

The chain recombines TRBV7-2 with TRBJ2-7, with D maybe TRBD1 (5 bases). Per germline, CDR1 SGHTA and CDR2 FQGNSA. The CDR3 is 18 residues long. V shed 5 bases and J shed 0 bases, with 23 bases lying between them. The CDR3 loop reads CASSRPTDSIWSSYEQYF. The DNA for the CDR3 is TGTGCCAGCAGCCGACCTACAGACAGCATTTGGAGCTCCTACGAGCAGTACTTC. The full variable domain, in which reference TRBV7-2 and TRBJ2-7 provide the parts outside the CDR3, is GAGVSQSPSNKVTEKGKDVELRCDPISGHTALYWYRQSLGQGLEFLIYFQGNSAPDKSGLPSDRFSAERTGGSVSTLTIQRTQQEDSAVYLCASSRPTDSIWSSYEQYFGPGTRLTVT.

The chain employs TRBV10-3 and TRBJ1-6, with 7 positions matching TRBD1. The CDR3 runs to 17 residues. V was clipped by 1 base and J by 10 bases; unmatched bases: 13. Germline assignment: CDR1 ENHRY and CDR2 SYGVKD. The CDR3 DNA reads as TGTGCCATCAGTGAGTTAATAGGGGGCGGGATGGCCTCACCCCTCCACTTT. This codes for CAISELIGGGMASPLHF.

This clone has just one count. The DNA of the CDR3 is TGTGCCAGCAGCCTGTTAAAAGCGGGGGGGCTAGAGACCCAGTACTTC. This codes for CASSLLKAGGLETQYF. The rearrangement joins TRBV4-2 to TRBJ2-5, with 10 bases that match TRBD2. V was pared by 4 bases and J by 4 bases, with 9 bases of the junction left unmatched. This CDR3 comprises 16 residues. Looked up from germline, CDR1 is LGHNA and CDR2 is YNFKEQ.

The chain couples TRBV7-8 to TRBJ2-5, with 8 bases aligning to TRBD1. After removal of 5 bases from V and 5 bases from J, the junction contained 10 bases not matched to a gene. From germline, CDR1 is SGHVS and CDR2 FQNEAQ. The CDR3 extends over 15 amino acids. CDR3 nucleotide sequence: TGTGCCAGCAGCCATGGGGGGACAGGTTCCGAGACCCAGTACTTC. This translates into CASSHGGTGSETQYF.

This CDR3 reads CASSLPGTDEQYF. CDR3 DNA sequence: TGTGCCAGCAGCTTGCCGGGGACAGACGAGCAGTACTTC. The chain joins TRBV5-6 to TRBJ2-7, with 7 bases matching TRBD1. CDR1 and CDR2 from the germline V gene are SGHDT and YYEEEE. The CDR3 is made up of 13 amino acids. Unmatched junction bases numbered 3, after V lost 1 base and J lost 5 bases. The full variable domain, completed using reference TRBV5-6 and TRBJ2-7, is DAGVTQSPTHLIKTRGQQVTLRCSPKSGHDTVSWYQQALGQGPQFIFQYYEEEERQRGNFPDRFSGHQFPNYSSELNVNALLLGDSALYLCASSLPGTDEQYFGPGTRLTVT.

This chain connects TRBV19 to TRBJ1-6; D not certain. The V end was cut by 4 bases, the J end by 10 bases, with 11 bases between. Germline CDR1 is LNHDA and CDR2 is SQIVND (reference sequence). This CDR3 is 13 amino acids long. DNA of the CDR3: TGTGCCAGTAGTAGCGACATGCGCTCACCCCTCCACTTT. It encodes CASSSDMRSPLHF. Looking up the rest from reference TRBV19 and TRBJ1-6 gives the full variable domain: DGGITQSPKYLFRKEGQNVTLSCEQNLNHDAMYWYRQDPGQGLRLIYYSQIVNDFQKGDIAEGYSVSREKKESFPLTVTSAQKNPTAFYLCASSSDMRSPLHFGNGTRLTVT.

The chain carries TRBV25-1 and TRBJ1-2, with 8 bases matching TRBD1. The CDR3 loop spans 13 amino acids. Germline CDR1 reads MGHDK; CDR2 reads SYGVNS. The V gene end was trimmed by 10 bases and the J gene end by 7 bases; junction bases not matched to a gene: 11. This CDR3 is CATLGLTGVGYTF. Here the CDR3 DNA reads TGTGCCACCCTCGGTTTGACAGGGGTTGGCTACACCTTC.

The chain combines TRBV4-3 with TRBJ1-1; no clear D. Trimming took off 3 bases at V and 10 bases at J, with 12 bases between the two ends. Germline V gene data show CDR1 as LGHNA and CDR2 as YSLEER. This CDR3 is built from 12 residues. In DNA, the CDR3 is TGCGCCAGCAGCCAGGGTCCGGTCGCAGCTTTCTTT. This translates into CASSQGPVAAFF.

The chain links TRBV4-1 to TRBJ2-1; TRBD2 matches 7 bases. Trimming took 2 bases from V and 5 from J; bases not matched to a gene: 3. The length of the CDR3 is 14 residues. The germline gives CDR1 MGHRA, CDR2 YSYEKL. CDR3 coding DNA: TGCGCCAGCAGCCAAATCGCGGGGGACAATGAGCAGTTCTTC. It translates to CASSQIAGDNEQFF.

The V gene is TRBV11-2, the J gene TRBJ2-7; D is ambiguous. Trimming cost V 1 base and J 0 bases, with 13 bases left between them. The CDR3 runs to 16 residues. Per germline, CDR1 SGHAT and CDR2 FQNNGV. The CDR3: CASSLGGAVSSYEQYF. The CDR3 nucleotides read TGTGCCAGCAGCTTAGGAGGAGCAGTGAGCTCCTACGAGCAGTACTTC.

Concerning this clone: Additional DNA sequences in this sample encode the identical CDR3. This rearrangement joins TRBV4-2 to TRBJ2-3; 9 bases agree with TRBD2. Germline trimming cut 0 bases from V and 1 base from J; bases unmatched to any gene: 2. The CDR3 extends over 16 amino acids. CDR1 is LGHNA, CDR2 YNFKEQ, per germline. CDR3 protein: CASSQEVAGGTDTQYF. CDR3 sequence (DNA): TGTGCCAGCAGCCAAGAGGTAGCGGGAGGCACAGATACGCAGTATTTT.